The 20 T cell receptor beta chains presented below share a single source sample, sequenced in a study of T cell responses to AZD1222 COVID-19 vaccine. Using immunoSEQ multiplex PCR, the repertoire was profiled, and TCRdb retains in-frame clones only, with some absent. The table has 55,000 to 75,000 clones, approximately 81% seen once. The input for sequencing was peripheral blood, taken on day 0 of AZD1222 vaccination. Receptors were obtained from an adult in good health.

This clone was seen only a few times. This chain joins TRBV18 and TRBJ1-1; no reliable D call. Per the germline V gene, CDR1 is KGHSH and CDR2 is LQKENI. The CDR3 spans 14 residues. The V gene lost 1 base and the J gene lost 1 base, with 7 bases spanning the gap. This chain's CDR3 is CASSPQAGNTEAFF. The CDR3 DNA sequence: TGTGCCAGCTCACCACAGGCAGGGAACACTGAAGCTTTCTTT. Full variable domain (remainder filled in from reference TRBV18 and TRBJ1-1): NAGVMQNPRHLVRRRGQEARLRCSPMKGHSHVYWYRQLPEEGLKFMVYLQKENIIDESGMPKERFSAEFPKEGPSILRIQQVVRGDSAAYFCASSPQAGNTEAFFGQGTRLTVV.

V is TRBV19 and J is TRBJ1-5; D ambiguous. The CDR3 contains 16 residues. V was clipped by 5 bases and J by 2 bases, with 16 bases between them. Looked up from germline, CDR1 is LNHDA and CDR2 is SQIVND (reference sequence). The CDR3 region is CASSPTAGGGNQPQHF. The CDR3 region has the DNA TGTGCCAGTAGTCCAACAGCAGGTGGAGGCAATCAGCCCCAGCATTTT. Full variable domain (missing parts from reference TRBV19 and TRBJ1-5): DGGITQSPKYLFRKEGQNVTLSCEQNLNHDAMYWYRQDPGQGLRLIYYSQIVNDFQKGDIAEGYSVSREKKESFPLTVTSAQKNPTAFYLCASSPTAGGGNQPQHFGDGTRLSIL.

The V call is TRBV29-1, the J call TRBJ2-5, with D perhaps TRBD1 (6 bases). This CDR3 has 12 residues. Germline-derived CDR1 and CDR2 are SQVTM and ANQGSEA. Trimming cost V 7 bases and J 2 bases, with 11 bases left between them. CDR3 nucleotide sequence: TGCAGCGGAGGACAGCAACAAGAGACCCAGTACTTC. It translates to CSGGQQQETQYF.

The V gene is TRBV7-9, the J gene TRBJ1-1; no clear D. V was pared by 0 bases and J by 4 bases, with 12 bases between. Germline V gives CDR1 SEHNR, CDR2 FQNEAQ (reference sequence). The CDR3 is 15 residues long. The CDR3 coding sequence is TGTGCCAGCAGCTTAGCGATAACACTCTTCACTGAAGCTTTCTTT. Protein sequence: CASSLAITLFTEAFF.

The chain carries TRBV12-3 or TRBV12-4 and TRBJ2-5, with 7 bases aligning to TRBD2. Losses at the gene ends were 6 bases for V and 5 bases for J; bases not matched to a gene: 6. The length of the CDR3 is 13 residues. CDR3 protein: CASSLSGLETQYF. The CDR3 DNA follows: TGTGCCAGCAGCCTTAGCGGGTTGGAGACCCAGTACTTC.

The rearrangement uses TRBV3-1 (or the pseudogene TRBV3-2) and TRBJ2-5; D might be TRBD1 or TRBD2, each matching 5 bases. The CDR3 extends over 16 amino acids. Germline V gene lookup returns CDR1 LGHDT and CDR2 YNNKEL (reference sequence). V dropped 5 bases and J dropped 2 bases, with 18 bases sitting between them. The CDR3 DNA follows: TGTGCCAGCAGCTCCTCCGGGACCGCACCACAAGAGACCCAGTACTTC. Protein: CASSSSGTAPQETQYF.

The CDR3 coding sequence is TGTGCCAGCAGCGAGGGGACAGGGGGCACAGATACGCAGTATTTT. Residues: CASSEGTGGTDTQYF. The chain recombines TRBV9 with TRBJ2-3; 10 positions agree with TRBD1. The V gene end was trimmed by 3 bases and the J gene end by 1 base; junction bases not matched to a gene: 2. CDR3 length equals 15 residues. Germline CDR1 reads SGDLS; CDR2 reads YYNGEE.

V and J are TRBV10-2 and TRBJ1-1; D possibly corresponds to TRBD1 (5 bases). Trimming pared 8 bases from V and 1 base from J, leaving 14 bases between. Germline CDR1 is WSHSY and CDR2 is SAAADI. This CDR3 has 14 amino acids. CDR3 region: CASATKGRNTEAFF. Written as DNA, the CDR3 is TGCGCCAGCGCCACCAAGGGGCGGAACACTGAAGCTTTCTTT.

J is TRBJ2-3 and V is TRBV11-2; D not resolved. The CDR3 sequence is 13 residues long. Germline-derived CDR1 and CDR2 are SGHAT and FQNNGV. With 4 bases removed from V and 2 bases from J, the gap between germline ends came to 7 bases. The CDR3 region is CASSSGATDTQYF. DNA of the CDR3: TGTGCCAGCAGCTCTGGAGCCACAGATACGCAGTATTTT.

This sequence joins TRBV2 and TRBJ1-2, with D possibly being TRBD1 (6 bases). The V gene's germline CDR1 is SNHLY and CDR2 FYNNEI. Trimming shortened V by 8 bases and J by 5 bases, and 21 bases separated the two germline ends. This CDR3 has 15 residues. CDR3 DNA: TGTGCCAGCTTTCTCCCGGGACAACTCAGTTATGGCTACACCTTC. Translating it yields CASFLPGQLSYGYTF.

The chain links TRBV19 to TRBJ1-1; no reliable D call. CDR1 and CDR2 from the germline V gene are LNHDA and SQIVND (reference sequence). The germline V and J ends were trimmed by 1 base and 7 bases, with 7 bases remaining between them. This CDR3 is built from 12 residues. CDR3 residues: CASSIALGEAFF. The CDR3, as DNA: TGTGCCAGTAGTATAGCTCTGGGTGAAGCTTTCTTT.

The count of this clone is one. For the CDR3, the DNA is TGTGCCAGCAGCTTAAAGGGCCTTGGTGGTGGCTACACCTTC. It yields the protein CASSLKGLGGGYTF. The V gene is TRBV7-2, the J gene TRBJ1-2; D remains unclear. The CDR3 consists of 14 residues. Germline V gives CDR1 SGHTA, CDR2 FQGNSA. The ends were cut back, 2 bases at V and 7 bases at J, with 14 bases in the middle.

This clone was counted once. The chain couples TRBV7-3 to TRBJ1-1; D remains unclear. Trimming left V 5 bases short and J 0 bases short, with 7 bases between. Germline CDR1 and CDR2: SGHTA and FQGTGA. This CDR3 is built from 13 residues. CDR3 amino acids: CASSANMNTEAFF. The CDR3 nucleotides read TGTGCCAGCAGCGCCAACATGAACACTGAAGCTTTCTTT.

The V and J genes are TRBV9 and TRBJ2-2; 7 nucleotides line up with TRBD2. The germline gives CDR1 SGDLS, CDR2 YYNGEE. The CDR3 contains 16 residues. V shed 0 bases and J 1 base; nucleotides not matched to a gene: 3. The CDR3 loop is CASSVAPSGNTGELFF. CDR3 coding DNA: TGTGCCAGCAGCGTAGCCCCTAGCGGGAACACCGGGGAGCTGTTTTTT.

The rearrangement links TRBV7-9 to TRBJ1-3; TRBD1 might be the D (6 bases). Germline lookup yields CDR1 SEHNR and CDR2 FQNEAQ (reference sequence). Trimming left V 5 bases short and J 2 bases short, with 10 bases between. The CDR3 has 14 residues. CDR3 DNA sequence: TGTGCCAGCAGCCCCGGGACAACTGGAAACACCATATATTTT. Its translation is CASSPGTTGNTIYF.

The chain uses TRBV19 and TRBJ1-2; TRBD1 aligns across 7 bases. The germline gives CDR1 LNHDA, CDR2 SQIVND (reference sequence). V lost 6 bases, J lost 4 bases, and 11 bases stayed unmatched. This CDR3 has 15 amino acids. Here the CDR3 reads CASSTGDLNPYGYTF. The CDR3 region has the DNA TGTGCCAGTAGCACAGGGGACCTTAACCCCTATGGCTACACCTTC.

The chain couples TRBV7-9 to TRBJ2-3; TRBD1 matches at 7 bases. Germline CDR1 and CDR2: SEHNR and FQNEAQ (reference sequence). V shed 4 bases, J shed 3 bases, and the junction held 13 bases outside the gene matches. The CDR3 extends over 17 amino acids. CDR3 nucleotide sequence: TGTGCCAGCAGCTCCCTGGGAGACAGGGCTATGACAGATACGCAGTATTTT. Encoded protein: CASSSLGDRAMTDTQYF.

The rearrangement joins TRBV7-6 to TRBJ2-2; D unclear. Trimming left V 2 bases short and J 0 bases short, with 7 bases between. Germline CDR1 reads SGHVS; CDR2 reads FNYEAQ. The CDR3 is 15 amino acids. CDR3 nucleotide sequence: TGTGCCAGCAGCTTATTTTTAGCGAACACCGGGGAGCTGTTTTTT. Its translation: CASSLFLANTGELFF. Based on the CDR3 plus reference TRBV7-6 and TRBJ2-2, the full variable domain is GAGVSQSPRYKVTKRGQDVALRCDPISGHVSLYWYRQALGQGPEFLTYFNYEAQQDKSGLPNDRFSAERPEGSISTLTIQRTEQRDSAMYRCASSLFLANTGELFFGEGSRLTVL.

CDR3 sequence reads: CASSEGGKQPQHF. DNA for the CDR3: TGTGCCAGCAGTGAAGGGGGTAAGCAGCCCCAGCATTTT. The V call is TRBV6-1, the J call TRBJ1-5; D uncertain. Deletions cut 1 base from V and 7 bases from J, with 8 bases between. The CDR3 length is 13 residues. The V gene's germline CDR1 is MNHNS and CDR2 SASEGT.

This clone has more than one count but fewer than ten. The V call is TRBV11-3, the J call TRBJ1-3, with D uncertain. CDR3 length: 14 residues. Germline CDR1 and CDR2: SGHNT and YENEEA. V lost 3 bases and J lost 2, with 8 bases in between. CDR3 loop: CASSLGLTGNTIYF. DNA of the CDR3: TGTGCCAGCAGCTTGGGCCTCACTGGAAACACCATATATTTT.